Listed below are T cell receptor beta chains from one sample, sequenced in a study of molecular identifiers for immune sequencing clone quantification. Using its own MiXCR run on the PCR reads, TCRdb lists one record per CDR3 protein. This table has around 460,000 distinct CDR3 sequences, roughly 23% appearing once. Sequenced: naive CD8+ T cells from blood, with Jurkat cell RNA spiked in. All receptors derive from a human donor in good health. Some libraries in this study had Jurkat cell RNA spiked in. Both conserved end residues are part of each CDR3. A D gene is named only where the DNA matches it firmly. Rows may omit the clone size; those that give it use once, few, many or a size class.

CASSMDDFLNSPLHF	TGTGCCAGTAGTATGGACGACTTCCTTAATTCACCCCTCCACTTT	TRBV19	few	-	TRBJ1-6
CASSLIRGPREPQHF	TGTGCCAGCAGTTTAATCAGGGGCCCCCGGGAGCCCCAGCATTTT	TRBV28	many	-	TRBJ1-5
CASGTTSGGYNTQYF	TGTGCTAGTGGCACCACTAGCGGGGGCTACAATACGCAGTATTTT	TRBV12-5	many	TRBD2	TRBJ2-3
CATGHTDSNQPRHF	TGTGCCACGGGACACACCGATAGCAATCAGCCCCGGCATTTT	TRBV19	-	-	TRBJ1-5
CASSVGLPGEQYF	TGTGCCAGCAGCGTAGGACTGCCCGGCGAGCAGTACTTC	TRBV9	many	-	TRBJ2-7
CASSEWGIDSPLHF	TGTGCCAGCAGTGAATGGGGTATCGATTCACCCCTCCACTTT	TRBV2	few	-	TRBJ1-6
CASSEAPGWQPQHF	TGTGCCAGCAGTGAAGCGCCGGGTTGGCAGCCCCAGCATTTT	TRBV6-1	few	-	TRBJ1-5
CASSQDRRGITDTQYF	TGCGCCAGCAGCCAAGATCGGAGGGGGATCACAGATACGCAGTATTTT	TRBV4-3	-	-	TRBJ2-3
CSVEPVTGNIQYF	TGCAGCGTTGAACCGGTTACGGGAAACATTCAGTACTTC	TRBV29-1	many	-	TRBJ2-4
CASSLQTGNEAFF	TGTGCCAGCAGCTTACAGACAGGCAATGAAGCTTTCTTT	TRBV7-6	many	-	TRBJ1-1
CASSPFGGASEQYF	TGCGCCAGCAGCCCCTTCGGGGGGGCCTCCGAGCAGTACTTC	TRBV5-1	many	TRBD2	TRBJ2-7
CASFGGDTDTQYF	TGTGCCAGCTTCGGAGGGGACACAGATACGCAGTATTTT	TRBV12-3/TRBV12-4	-	-	TRBJ2-3
CASSMGTGDYERYF	TGTGCCAGTAGTATGGGGACAGGGGACTACGAGCGGTACTTC	TRBV19	-	TRBD1	TRBJ2-7
CASSQGGLPPGTQYF	TGTGCCAGCAGCCAAGGGGGTCTACCCCCGGGGACCCAGTACTTC	TRBV3-1	few	-	TRBJ2-5
CASSWEVGPSYEQYF	TGTGCCAGCAGCTGGGAAGTTGGGCCTTCCTACGAGCAGTACTTC	TRBV11-1	few	-	TRBJ2-7